This is a list of T cell receptor beta chains from one sample in a study of blood T cell repertoires in COVID-19. This table comes from immunoSEQ multiplex PCR, and its TCRdb copy is limited to in-frame clones, with some not included. The sample carries about 60,000 clones, 88% recorded once. Sequencing used peripheral blood. The receptors were sampled from a human donor in a cohort sampled during active COVID-19. Both conserved end residues are part of each CDR3. The D gene is left open where the match is weak. Expanded clones get a size class; other rows say once, few or many, or leave the size out.

v_call	d_call	j_call	clone_size	cdr3_aa	cdr3_nt
TRBV7-2	NA	TRBJ1-2	NA	CASSLVGGQRLNYGYTF	TGTGCCAGCAGCTTAGTAGGCGGACAGCGATTAAACTATGGCTACACCTTC
TRBV2	NA	TRBJ1-1	NA	CASKTGITNTEAFF	TGTGCCAGCAAAACAGGGATAACGAACACTGAAGCTTTCTTT
TRBV2	TRBD1	TRBJ1-6	NA	CASRLNYRGNSYNSPLHF	TGTGCCAGCAGATTAAATTACAGGGGCAACTCCTATAATTCACCCCTCCACTTT
TRBV5-1	TRBD2	TRBJ2-7	NA	CASSPRGTSGTPGEEQYF	TGCGCCAGCAGCCCCCGCGGGACTAGCGGGACCCCGGGTGAAGAGCAGTACTTC
TRBV19	NA	TRBJ2-3	NA	CASSENQGGTQYF	TGTGCCAGTAGTGAAAATCAGGGTGGAACGCAGTATTTT
TRBV3-1/TRBV3-2	NA	TRBJ2-5	NA	CASSPRVSGGQETQYF	TGTGCCAGCAGCCCCCGGGTATCCGGAGGGCAAGAGACCCAGTACTTC
TRBV28	TRBD1	TRBJ1-4	NA	CASRGTGKEKLFF	TGTGCCAGCAGGGGGACAGGGAAGGAAAAACTGTTTTTT
TRBV5-4	NA	TRBJ1-1	NA	CASRPEIGVNLASEAFF	TGTGCCAGCAGACCCGAGATAGGAGTTAATTTAGCGTCGGAAGCTTTCTTT
TRBV6-2/TRBV6-3	NA	TRBJ2-1	NA	CASSYDTYNEQFF	TGTGCCAGCAGTTACGACACCTACAATGAGCAGTTCTTC
TRBV4-3	TRBD2	TRBJ2-1	NA	CASSQAGGLEQFF	TGCGCCAGCAGCCAAGCGGGGGGTCTTGAGCAGTTCTTC
TRBV19	TRBD2	TRBJ2-4	NA	CASSKGTSGSIGSKNIQYF	TGTGCCAGTAGTAAAGGGACTAGCGGGAGTATCGGGTCCAAAAACATTCAGTACTTC
TRBV5-1	NA	TRBJ2-1	NA	CASSGGLYNEQFF	TGCGCCAGCAGCGGGGGACTCTACAATGAGCAGTTCTTC
TRBV10-2	NA	TRBJ2-7	NA	CASSRDFQTYEQYF	TGCGCCAGCAGCCGGGACTTTCAAACCTACGAGCAGTACTTC
TRBV5-1	TRBD1	TRBJ2-5	NA	CASSLGQGALKYQETQYF	TGCGCCAGCAGCTTAGGGCAGGGGGCCTTAAAATACCAAGAGACCCAGTACTTC
TRBV27	NA	TRBJ1-6	once	CASSYSYNSPLHF	TGTGCCAGCAGTTACAGTTATAATTCACCCCTCCACTTT
TRBV28	TRBD1	TRBJ2-7	NA	CASITGTVGPYEQYF	TGTGCCAGCATCACCGGGACAGTGGGCCCTTACGAGCAGTACTTC
TRBV25-1	TRBD1	TRBJ1-5	NA	CASSRQGSQPQHF	TGTGCCAGCAGTAGACAGGGGTCTCAGCCCCAGCATTTT
TRBV6-5	NA	TRBJ1-2	NA	CASRGGIGYGYTF	TGTGCCAGCAGGGGGGGAATAGGCTATGGCTACACCTTC
TRBV19	TRBD2	TRBJ2-1	NA	CASRRSLAGTYNEQFF	TGTGCCAGTAGGAGATCCCTAGCGGGCACCTACAATGAGCAGTTCTTC
TRBV24-1	NA	TRBJ1-5	NA	CATGSRGSGNQPQHF	TGTGCCACCGGGAGCCGGGGATCGGGCAATCAGCCCCAGCATTTT
TRBV6-6	TRBD1	TRBJ2-6	NA	CASSLRDRVSGANVLTF	TGTGCCAGCAGTCTCCGGGACAGGGTCTCTGGGGCCAACGTCCTGACTTTC
TRBV19	TRBD2	TRBJ2-3	few	CASSPGTNTDTQYF	TGTGCCAGTAGTCCCGGGACTAACACAGATACGCAGTATTTT
TRBV18	NA	TRBJ2-1	NA	CASSPATATVSDEQFF	TGTGCCAGCTCACCAGCTACAGCCACGGTATCGGATGAGCAGTTCTTC
TRBV15	NA	TRBJ2-2	NA	CATSRGAGLRTGELFF	TGTGCCACCAGCAGAGGGGCAGGGTTGAGAACCGGGGAGCTGTTTTTT
TRBV6-5	NA	TRBJ1-2	NA	CASKGGLGYGYTF	TGTGCCAGCAAAGGGGGTTTGGGCTATGGCTACACCTTC
TRBV6-4	TRBD2	TRBJ2-3	NA	CASSERTSGGADTQYF	TGTGCCAGCAGTGAAAGGACTAGCGGGGGGGCAGATACGCAGTATTTT
TRBV5-1	NA	TRBJ2-3	NA	CASSLGLGADTQYF	TGCGCCAGCAGCTTAGGCTTAGGGGCAGATACGCAGTATTTT
TRBV2	NA	TRBJ2-1	NA	CASSEFDPNSHLYNEQFF	TGTGCCAGCAGTGAGTTCGATCCCAATAGCCATCTTTACAATGAGCAGTTCTTC
TRBV7-9	TRBD1	TRBJ1-3	NA	CASSLANRDRISGNTIYF	TGTGCCAGCAGCTTAGCCAACCGGGACAGGATCTCTGGAAACACCATATATTTT
TRBV18	NA	TRBJ1-3	once	CASSRGADSGNTIYF	TGTGCCAGCTCACGGGGCGCGGACAGCGGAAACACCATATATTTT
TRBV4-2	TRBD1	TRBJ1-2	NA	CASSRGTGRDYGYTF	TGTGCCAGCAGCCGAGGGACAGGGAGAGACTATGGCTACACCTTC
TRBV6-2/TRBV6-3	NA	TRBJ2-7	NA	CASSYPPDFGEQYF	TGTGCCAGCAGTTACCCGCCGGACTTCGGGGAGCAGTACTTC
TRBV5-3	TRBD1	TRBJ1-4	NA	CARIKRRGTVEKLFF	TGTGCCAGAATCAAACGCAGGGGGACCGTTGAAAAACTGTTTTTT
TRBV18	NA	TRBJ1-2	NA	CASSEDRDYGYTF	TGTGCCAGCTCCGAAGACAGAGATTATGGCTACACCTTC
TRBV5-5	TRBD1	TRBJ2-5	NA	CASSYRGSGETQYF	TGTGCCAGCAGCTACAGGGGATCCGGAGAGACCCAGTACTTC
TRBV14	NA	TRBJ1-2	NA	CASSQEQGFRGYTF	TGTGCCAGCAGCCAAGAACAGGGTTTTCGTGGCTACACCTTC
TRBV20-1	NA	TRBJ1-1	NA	CSAQMNTEAFF	TGCAGTGCCCAGATGAACACTGAAGCTTTCTTT
TRBV15	TRBD1	TRBJ2-7	NA	CATSDRVPYEQYF	TGTGCCACCAGCGACAGGGTTCCCTACGAGCAGTACTTC
TRBV28	NA	TRBJ2-3	once	CASRPALANPGDTQYF	TGTGCCAGCAGACCTGCCCTAGCGAACCCCGGAGATACGCAGTATTTT
TRBV18	TRBD1	TRBJ2-3	NA	CASSLRQGAADTQYF	TGTGCCAGCTCACTCCGACAGGGGGCGGCAGATACGCAGTATTTT